The 18 T cell receptor beta chains in this list originate from one sample, sequenced in a study of PD-L1 blockade in urothelial cancer. Described time point: pretreatment peripheral blood. Profiled with immunoSEQ multiplex PCR; TCRdb holds only in-frame clones, not every one. Among tens of thousands of clones listed, around 85% were seen once. This specimen consisted of PBMCs, obtained around atezolizumab (anti-PD-L1) treatment. All receptors derive from a man aged 60-69 years with urothelial cancer.

J is TRBJ1-4 and V is TRBV19; the match to TRBD1 covers 8 bases. V gave up 5 bases and J gave up 2 bases; unmatched junction bases: 7. This CDR3 contains 16 residues. CDR1 and CDR2 from the germline V gene are LNHDA and SQIVND (reference sequence). This CDR3 reads CASSPRDRNTNEKLFF. The DNA of the CDR3 is TGTGCCAGTAGTCCCCGGGACAGGAACACTAATGAAAAACTGTTTTTT. The variable domain in full, with the rest retrieved from reference TRBV19 and TRBJ1-4, is DGGITQSPKYLFRKEGQNVTLSCEQNLNHDAMYWYRQDPGQGLRLIYYSQIVNDFQKGDIAEGYSVSREKKESFPLTVTSAQKNPTAFYLCASSPRDRNTNEKLFFGSGTQLSVL.

This sequence joins TRBV2 and TRBJ2-7, with D possibly being TRBD1 (5 bases). V dropped 2 bases and J dropped 3 bases, with 14 bases sitting between them. Germline CDR1 is SNHLY and CDR2 is FYNNEI. The CDR3 has 15 amino acids. This CDR3 is CASSERRQLVYEQYF. Written as DNA, the CDR3 is TGTGCCAGCAGTGAAAGGAGACAGTTGGTCTACGAGCAGTACTTC.

V and J are TRBV30 and TRBJ2-7, with 7 nucleotides matching TRBD1. Germline lookup yields CDR1 GTSNPN and CDR2 SVGIG (reference sequence). With V trimmed by 0 bases and J by 4 bases, 6 bases remained unmatched. The CDR3 is 14 amino acids. The CDR3 nucleotides are TGTGCCTGGAGTGTGTGGACAGGCACGTACGAGCAGTACTTC. Translating gives CAWSVWTGTYEQYF.

The rearrangement links TRBV5-1 to TRBJ2-5; D may be TRBD1 (5 bases). The CDR3 totals 12 residues. The germline V gene has CDR1 SGHRS and CDR2 YFSETQ. V was shortened by 5 bases and J by 5 bases, with 10 bases between the two germline ends. The CDR3 DNA reads TGCGCCAGCAGGGGGCTGTGGGAGACCCAGTACTTC. Translation gives CASRGLWETQYF. The full variable domain, its missing parts supplied by reference TRBV5-1 and TRBJ2-5, is KAGVTQTPRYLIKTRGQQVTLSCSPISGHRSVSWYQQTPGQGLQFLFEYFSETQRNKGNFPGRFSGRQFSNSRSEMNVSTLELGDSALYLCASRGLWETQYFGPGTRLLVL.

The rearrangement links TRBV14 to TRBJ1-1, with D maybe TRBD1 (6 bases). The V and J ends lost 1 base and 8 bases respectively, with 11 bases between them. CDR3 length equals 13 residues. Germline assignment: CDR1 SGHDN and CDR2 FVKESK. This CDR3 reads CASSQGGQIEAFF. The CDR3 bases are TGTGCCAGCAGCCAAGGAGGACAGATAGAAGCTTTCTTT.

The gene calls are TRBV5-1 and TRBJ2-7; D may be TRBD1 (6 bases). The V and J ends lost 4 bases and 7 bases respectively, with 15 bases between them. Germline CDR1 and CDR2: SGHRS and YFSETQ. This CDR3 is built from 13 residues. DNA for the CDR3: TGCGCCAGCAGCCTCCGACAGGAAGTGGAGCAGTACTTC. As protein: CASSLRQEVEQYF.

The rearrangement links TRBV19 to TRBJ2-4, with a weak D call TRBD1 (6 bases). Looked up from germline, CDR1 is LNHDA and CDR2 is SQIVND (reference sequence). This CDR3 has 14 amino acids. Between the trimmed V and J ends, which lost 4 bases and 1 base, there was a span of 8 bases. CDR3: CASSNQGAKNIQYF. CDR3 nucleotides: TGTGCCAGTAGTAACCAGGGGGCCAAAAACATTCAGTACTTC. Combining the CDR3 with reference TRBV19 and TRBJ2-4 gives the whole variable domain DGGITQSPKYLFRKEGQNVTLSCEQNLNHDAMYWYRQDPGQGLRLIYYSQIVNDFQKGDIAEGYSVSREKKESFPLTVTSAQKNPTAFYLCASSNQGAKNIQYFGAGTRLSVL.

V and J are TRBV4-1 and TRBJ1-4; 7 positions match TRBD1. The ends lost 3 bases at V and 5 bases at J; junction bases unmatched: 3. Germline-derived CDR1 and CDR2 are MGHRA and YSYEKL. The CDR3 is made up of 14 amino acids. The CDR3 DNA reads TGCGCCAGCAGCCAGAGACAGGGAAATGAAAAACTGTTTTTT. It is translated as CASSQRQGNEKLFF.

This clone occurred once. The chain is built from TRBV2 and TRBJ2-7, with 8 nucleotides matching TRBD2. V lost 5 bases to trimming and J lost 4 bases; unmatched junction nucleotides: 10. Germline assignment: CDR1 SNHLY and CDR2 FYNNEI. The CDR3 has 15 amino acids. The DNA for the CDR3 is TGTGCCAGCAGTCCCTCGGGACTAGGCGAGTACGAGCAGTACTTC. Amino acids: CASSPSGLGEYEQYF. The whole variable domain, remainder taken from reference TRBV2 and TRBJ2-7, is EPEVTQTPSHQVTQMGQEVILRCVPISNHLYFYWYRQILGQKVEFLVSFYNNEISEKSEIFDDQFSVERPDGSNFTLKIRSTKLEDSAMYFCASSPSGLGEYEQYFGPGTRLTVT.

V and J are TRBV6-1 and TRBJ1-5; no clear D gene. Trimming took off 4 bases at V and 2 bases at J, with 15 bases between the two ends. The CDR3 covers 16 residues. Per germline, CDR1 MNHNS and CDR2 SASEGT. The CDR3 DNA reads as TGTGCCAGCAGTGGTTTAGCCGGCTATGGCAATCAGCCCCAGCATTTT. This gives the protein CASSGLAGYGNQPQHF.

The V gene is TRBV25-1, the J gene TRBJ2-3, with D unresolved. Trimming removed 0 bases at V and 0 bases at J, with 4 bases between. Looked up from germline, CDR1 is MGHDK and CDR2 is SYGVNS. CDR3 length equals 14 residues. CDR3 DNA sequence: TGTGCCAGCAGTGAATATACTAGCACAGATACGCAGTATTTT. Protein sequence: CASSEYTSTDTQYF.

In nucleotides, the CDR3 is TGTGCCAGCAGCTTAGGAGACAGGGGAGAAAAACTGTTTTTT. It is translated as CASSLGDRGEKLFF. J is TRBJ1-4 and V is TRBV7-9; 8 nucleotides line up with TRBD1. Germline V gene data show CDR1 as SEHNR and CDR2 as FQNEAQ (reference sequence). V gave up 1 base and J gave up 8 bases; unmatched junction bases: 3. This CDR3 has 14 amino acids.

This clone has a handful of counts. The chain couples TRBV28 to TRBJ1-2, with 8 bases identical to TRBD1. V lost 2 bases to trimming and J lost 2 bases; unmatched junction nucleotides: 7. In germline, CDR1 is MDHEN, CDR2 SYDVKM. This CDR3 has 16 residues. The CDR3 is CASSLRTGRGNYGYTF. The CDR3 nucleotides read TGTGCCAGCAGTTTACGGACAGGGAGGGGCAACTATGGCTACACCTTC.

This clone has just a few counts. The gene calls are TRBV11-3 and TRBJ2-2; TRBD1 matches at 9 bases. CDR1 SGHNT and CDR2 YENEEA come from the germline V gene. V was clipped by 8 bases and J by 7 bases; unmatched bases: 11. The CDR3 is made up of 15 amino acids. The CDR3 protein is CASAEPGQGVGELFF. CDR3 coding DNA: TGTGCCAGCGCCGAACCGGGACAGGGAGTCGGGGAGCTGTTTTTT.

The V and J genes are TRBV5-1 and TRBJ1-1, with D hard to call. CDR3 length: 17 residues. V gave up 0 bases and J gave up 0 bases, with 15 bases separating them. Per the germline V gene, CDR1 is SGHRS and CDR2 is YFSETQ. This CDR3 reads CASSLAIEGVMNTEAFF. The CDR3 DNA sequence: TGCGCCAGCAGCTTGGCCATTGAGGGAGTGATGAACACTGAAGCTTTCTTT.

V gene TRBV4-3 combines with J gene TRBJ2-3; 8 bases fit TRBD2. CDR1 and CDR2 (germline): LGHNA, YSLEER. The ends lost 0 bases at V and 4 bases at J; junction bases unmatched: 6. The CDR3 covers 16 residues. CDR3 region: CASSQDVRGGADTQYF. CDR3 coding DNA: TGCGCCAGCAGCCAAGATGTACGGGGGGGCGCAGATACGCAGTATTTT.

With regard to this clone: Its ends do not fully match the called genes, so a read error is possible. V is TRBV7-7 and J is TRBJ2-3, with TRBD2 identical over 10 bases. There are 18 residues in the CDR3. Germline values: CDR1 SSHAT, CDR2 FNYEAQ (reference sequence). DNA for the CDR3: TGTGCTAGCAGCTTAAGCAGCGGGGGGGCCGGAGGGGCAGATACGCAGTATTTT. Its protein is CASSLSSGGAGGADTQYF.

The V and J genes are TRBV10-3 and TRBJ2-3, with D possibly TRBD2 on 6 matching bases. The CDR3 sequence is 14 residues long. CDR1 ENHRY and CDR2 SYGVKD come from the germline V gene. Trimming pared 9 bases from V and 2 bases from J, leaving 15 bases between. CDR3 sequence reads: CAIWKGGVTDTQYF. The CDR3 DNA follows: TGTGCCATTTGGAAAGGCGGGGTCACAGATACGCAGTATTTT.